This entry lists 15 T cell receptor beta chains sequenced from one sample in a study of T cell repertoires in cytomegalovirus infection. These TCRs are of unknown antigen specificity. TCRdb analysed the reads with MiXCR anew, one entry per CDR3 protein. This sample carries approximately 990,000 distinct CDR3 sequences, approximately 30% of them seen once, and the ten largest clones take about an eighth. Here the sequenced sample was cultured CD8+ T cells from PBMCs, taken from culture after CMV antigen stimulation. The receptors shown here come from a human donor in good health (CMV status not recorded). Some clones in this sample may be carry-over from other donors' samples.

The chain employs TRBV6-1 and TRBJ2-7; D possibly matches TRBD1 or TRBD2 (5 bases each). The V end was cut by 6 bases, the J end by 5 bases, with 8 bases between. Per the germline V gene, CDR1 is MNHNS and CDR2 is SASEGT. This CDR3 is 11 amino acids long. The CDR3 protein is CASRTGHEQYV. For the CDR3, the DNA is TGTGCCAGCAGAACGGGGCACGAGCAGTACGTC.

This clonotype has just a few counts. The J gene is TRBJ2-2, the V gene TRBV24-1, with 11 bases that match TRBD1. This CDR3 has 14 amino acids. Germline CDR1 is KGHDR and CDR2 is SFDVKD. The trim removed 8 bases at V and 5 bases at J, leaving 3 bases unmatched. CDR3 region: CATMGQGGTGELFF. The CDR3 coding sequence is TGTGCCACCATGGGACAGGGGGGGACCGGGGAGCTGTTTTTT.

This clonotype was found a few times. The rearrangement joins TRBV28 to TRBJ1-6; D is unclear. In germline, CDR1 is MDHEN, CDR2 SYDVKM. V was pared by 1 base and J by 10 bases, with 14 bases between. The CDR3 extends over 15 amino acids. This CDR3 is CASSLSWQLDSPLHF. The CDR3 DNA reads TGTGCCAGCAGTTTATCGTGGCAGCTAGACTCACCCCTCCACTTT.

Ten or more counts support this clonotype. Here the CDR3 reads CASSQTGQGNNSPLHF. DNA for the CDR3: TGTGCCAGCAGCCAAACTGGACAGGGGAATAATTCACCCCTCCACTTT. The chain employs TRBV7-9 and TRBJ1-6; 9 bases match TRBD1. Germline lookup yields CDR1 SEHNR and CDR2 FQNEAQ (reference sequence). Trimming removed 5 bases from V and 5 bases from J; junction bases left unmatched: 7. The CDR3 is 16 residues long.

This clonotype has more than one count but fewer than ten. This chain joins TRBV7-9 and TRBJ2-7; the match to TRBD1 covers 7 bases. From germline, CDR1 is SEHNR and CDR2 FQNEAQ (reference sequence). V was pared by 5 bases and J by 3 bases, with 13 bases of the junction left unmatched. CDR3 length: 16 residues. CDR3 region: CASSTTRDSRIYEQYF. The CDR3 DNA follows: TGTGCCAGCAGCACAACTCGGGACAGCAGAATCTACGAGCAGTACTTC.

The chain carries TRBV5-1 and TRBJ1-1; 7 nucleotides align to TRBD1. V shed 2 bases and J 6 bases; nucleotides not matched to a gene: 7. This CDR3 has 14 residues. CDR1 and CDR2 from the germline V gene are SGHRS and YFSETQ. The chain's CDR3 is CASSFRTGESEAFF. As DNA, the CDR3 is TGCGCCAGCAGCTTCCGAACAGGGGAATCTGAAGCTTTCTTT.

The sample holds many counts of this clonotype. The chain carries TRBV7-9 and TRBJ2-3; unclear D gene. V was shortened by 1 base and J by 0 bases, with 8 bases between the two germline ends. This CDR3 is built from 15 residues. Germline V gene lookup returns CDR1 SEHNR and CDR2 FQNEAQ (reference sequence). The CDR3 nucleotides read TGTGCCAGCAGCTTAGGAAAGTCTAGCACAGATACGCAGTATTTT. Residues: CASSLGKSSTDTQYF.

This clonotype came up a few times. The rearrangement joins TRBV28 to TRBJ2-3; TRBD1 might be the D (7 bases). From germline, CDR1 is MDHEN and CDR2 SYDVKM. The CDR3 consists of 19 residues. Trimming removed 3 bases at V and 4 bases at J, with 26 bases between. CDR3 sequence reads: CASSLGQGGTLQGADTQYF. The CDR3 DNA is TGTGCCAGCAGTTTGGGGCAGGGGGGAACTTTACAAGGTGCAGATACGCAGTATTTT.

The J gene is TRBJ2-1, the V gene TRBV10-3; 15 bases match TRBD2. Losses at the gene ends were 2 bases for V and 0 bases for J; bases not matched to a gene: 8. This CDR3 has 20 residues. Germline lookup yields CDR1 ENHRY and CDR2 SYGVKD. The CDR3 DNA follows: TGTGCCATCAGTGAGATCGGGACTAGCGGGGGGTCTAGCTCCTACAATGAGCAGTTCTTC. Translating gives CAISEIGTSGGSSSYNEQFF.

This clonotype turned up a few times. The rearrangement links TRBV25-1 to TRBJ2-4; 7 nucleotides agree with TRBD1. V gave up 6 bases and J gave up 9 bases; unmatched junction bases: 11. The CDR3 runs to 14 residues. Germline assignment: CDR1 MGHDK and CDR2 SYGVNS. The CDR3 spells CASRRQGRGGIQYF. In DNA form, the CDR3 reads TGTGCCAGCAGAAGACAGGGCCGAGGGGGCATTCAGTACTTC.

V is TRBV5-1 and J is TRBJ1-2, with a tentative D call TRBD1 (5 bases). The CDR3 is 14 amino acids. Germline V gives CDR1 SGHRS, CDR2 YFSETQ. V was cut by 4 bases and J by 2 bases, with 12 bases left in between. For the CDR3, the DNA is TGCGCCAGCAGCAGCCGGGACGGGAACTATGGCTACACCTTC. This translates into CASSSRDGNYGYTF.

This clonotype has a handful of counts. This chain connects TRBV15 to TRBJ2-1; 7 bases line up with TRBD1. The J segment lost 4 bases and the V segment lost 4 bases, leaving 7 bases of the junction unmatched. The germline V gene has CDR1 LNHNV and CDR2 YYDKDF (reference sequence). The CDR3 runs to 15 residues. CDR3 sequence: CATSMTGYAYNEQFF. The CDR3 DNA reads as TGTGCCACCAGCATGACAGGGTATGCGTACAATGAGCAGTTCTTC.

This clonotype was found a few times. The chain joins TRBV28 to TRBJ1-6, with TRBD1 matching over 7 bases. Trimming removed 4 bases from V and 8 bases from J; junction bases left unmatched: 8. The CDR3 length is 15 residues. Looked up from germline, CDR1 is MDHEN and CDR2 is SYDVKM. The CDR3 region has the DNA TGTGCCAGCAGTTCAAGGGGGCCAGGGGATTCACCCCTCCACTTT. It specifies CASSSRGPGDSPLHF.

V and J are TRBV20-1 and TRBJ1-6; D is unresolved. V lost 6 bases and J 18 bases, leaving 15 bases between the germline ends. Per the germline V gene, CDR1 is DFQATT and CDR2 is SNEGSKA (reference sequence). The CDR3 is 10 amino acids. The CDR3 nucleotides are TGCAGTGCAAGGACCGGGGTCCCCCACTTT. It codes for CSARTGVPHF.

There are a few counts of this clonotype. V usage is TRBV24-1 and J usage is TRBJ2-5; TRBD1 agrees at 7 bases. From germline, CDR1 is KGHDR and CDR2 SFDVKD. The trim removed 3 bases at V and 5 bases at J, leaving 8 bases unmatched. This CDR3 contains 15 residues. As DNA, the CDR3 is TGTGCCACCAGTGATAGGGGACAGTCAGGGGAGACCCAGTACTTC. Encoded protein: CATSDRGQSGETQYF.